This TCR beta chain was recorded in a study of control samples from healthy donors and cancer patients. Clones were read by immunoSEQ multiplex PCR, and TCRdb kept only the in-frame ones, dropping some. This table has 150,000 to 200,000 clones, around 90% appearing once. This CDR3 comprises 16 residues. From germline, CDR1 is SGHTA and CDR2 FQGNSA. Trimming removed 2 bases from V and 0 bases from J, with 13 bases in between. The V call is TRBV7-2, the J call TRBJ1-2, with D possibly being TRBD1 (6 bases). This clonotype originated in a man aged 25-40 years in good health. Specimen: blood. Here the CDR3 DNA reads TGTGCCAGCAGCTTAATTAGGGACATAGCTAACTATGGCTACACCTTC. Translated: CASSLIRDIANYGYTF. The full variable domain, its missing parts supplied by reference TRBV7-2 and TRBJ1-2, is GAGVSQSPSNKVTEKGKDVELRCDPISGHTALYWYRQSLGQGLEFLIYFQGNSAPDKSGLPSDRFSAERTGGSVSTLTIQRTQQEDSAVYLCASSLIRDIANYGYTFGSGTRLTVV.